This is a list of T cell receptor beta chains from one sample in a study of blood T cell repertoires in COVID-19. Assay: immunoSEQ multiplex PCR; the TCRdb copy retains only in-frame clones and omits some. The table includes around 140,000 clones, 86% detected once. The sequenced sample consisted of PBMCs or T cells enriched from blood (not recorded which). These receptors were collected from a middle-aged man who had recovered from COVID-19. Each CDR3 is given without its conserved first and last residue. Fields, in order: J gene, V gene, CDR3 protein.

J gene: TRBJ2-1
V gene: TRBV16
CDR3 protein: ASSPRDRAYNEQF

J gene: TRBJ2-7
V gene: TRBV7-9
CDR3 protein: ASSLGNGGNYEQY

J gene: TRBJ2-5
V gene: TRBV2
CDR3 protein: ASSGTGGFGETQY

J gene: TRBJ1-4
V gene: TRBV4-3
CDR3 protein: ASSQDGQANEKLF

J gene: TRBJ1-5
V gene: TRBV7-9
CDR3 protein: ASSLYSGEGPQH

J gene: TRBJ1-3
V gene: TRBV11-3
CDR3 protein: ASSSETVLSGNTIY

J gene: TRBJ1-2
V gene: TRBV27
CDR3 protein: ASSLGLVGRGYGYT

J gene: TRBJ2-3
V gene: TRBV6-4
CDR3 protein: ASSRLAGDTDTQY

J gene: TRBJ2-3
V gene: TRBV11-2
CDR3 protein: ASSPKTGVTDTQY

J gene: TRBJ2-7
V gene: TRBV28
CDR3 protein: ASTFLPRSIEQY

J gene: TRBJ2-2
V gene: TRBV6-2/TRBV6-3
CDR3 protein: ASSLLQGDTGELF

J gene: TRBJ1-2
V gene: TRBV7-3
CDR3 protein: ASSLTGQGGYGYT

J gene: TRBJ2-3
V gene: TRBV19
CDR3 protein: ASSIKTSSSQY

J gene: TRBJ1-5
V gene: TRBV18
CDR3 protein: ASSPQNSNQPQH

J gene: TRBJ1-4
V gene: TRBV9
CDR3 protein: ASNIGGRNEKLF

J gene: TRBJ2-7
V gene: TRBV18
CDR3 protein: ASSPGLAEQY

J gene: TRBJ1-1
V gene: TRBV12-3/TRBV12-4
CDR3 protein: ASRLRGTEAF

J gene: TRBJ1-1
V gene: TRBV19
CDR3 protein: ASSLRTTNTEAF

J gene: TRBJ2-3
V gene: TRBV2
CDR3 protein: ASGQGASTDTQY

J gene: TRBJ1-1
V gene: TRBV7-9
CDR3 protein: ASSPITQNTEAF

J gene: TRBJ1-1
V gene: TRBV5-1
CDR3 protein: ASSPAGTGITEAF

J gene: TRBJ2-2
V gene: TRBV14
CDR3 protein: ASRRTSGGPTGELF

J gene: TRBJ1-2
V gene: TRBV7-2
CDR3 protein: ASSLGGGQGAYGYT

J gene: TRBJ1-5
V gene: TRBV7-2
CDR3 protein: ASSLVWPPLNQPQH

J gene: TRBJ1-2
V gene: TRBV24-1
CDR3 protein: ATSDKQGWYGYT

J gene: TRBJ2-7
V gene: TRBV29-1
CDR3 protein: SVRDRVGEQY

J gene: TRBJ2-1
V gene: TRBV14
CDR3 protein: ASRPTSGYSYNEQF

J gene: TRBJ2-5
V gene: TRBV7-2
CDR3 protein: ASSFQGGGETQY

J gene: TRBJ2-5
V gene: TRBV7-2
CDR3 protein: ASSQTSGGQETQY

J gene: TRBJ2-1
V gene: TRBV4-1
CDR3 protein: ASSQDWTGGYNEQF

J gene: TRBJ2-7
V gene: TRBV6-2/TRBV6-3
CDR3 protein: ASSYFDEQY

J gene: TRBJ2-7
V gene: TRBV6-5
CDR3 protein: ASSYGDTGTYEQY

J gene: TRBJ1-6
V gene: TRBV6-5
CDR3 protein: ASSGESSYNSPLH

J gene: TRBJ1-5
V gene: TRBV4-3
CDR3 protein: ASSQGTGKGQPQH

J gene: TRBJ1-1
V gene: TRBV24-1
CDR3 protein: ATRRGQGPNTEAF

J gene: TRBJ1-1
V gene: TRBV18
CDR3 protein: ASSPPGGNTEAF

J gene: TRBJ2-5
V gene: TRBV15
CDR3 protein: ATSAHLGGETQY

J gene: TRBJ1-6
V gene: TRBV4-2
CDR3 protein: ASSQGRESSYNSPLH

J gene: TRBJ1-3
V gene: TRBV18
CDR3 protein: ASSPPGQGADTIY

J gene: TRBJ2-2
V gene: TRBV11-2
CDR3 protein: ASSFGLANTGELF

J gene: TRBJ1-2
V gene: TRBV28
CDR3 protein: ASTPGFYGYT

J gene: TRBJ2-7
V gene: TRBV19
CDR3 protein: ASSINRAGAEQY

J gene: TRBJ2-2
V gene: TRBV12-3/TRBV12-4
CDR3 protein: ASRLIITGELF

J gene: TRBJ1-4
V gene: TRBV4-3
CDR3 protein: ASSQNRGQDEKLF

J gene: TRBJ1-3
V gene: TRBV27
CDR3 protein: ASSFGPGNTIY

J gene: TRBJ2-2
V gene: TRBV11-1
CDR3 protein: ASSLDRGLDTGELF

J gene: TRBJ2-7
V gene: TRBV24-1
CDR3 protein: ATSDGGALSYEQY